This T cell receptor beta chain was sequenced in a study of T-cell reconstitution after alpha-beta-depleted transplantation in children. It was with unique molecular identifiers that the TCRbeta library was prepared. TCRdb reprocessed the PCR reads with MiXCR, giving one entry per CDR3 protein. The sample includes roughly 100,000 distinct CDR3 sequences, about 8% of them seen just once. In this sample, this clonotype turned up many times. Its target is not known. The CDR3 consists of 15 residues. J lost 4 bases, V lost 5 bases, and 5 bases had no gene match. Germline CDR1 MNHEY, CDR2 SMNVEV (reference sequence). Findings and caveats of the study: Where alpha-beta T cells came from about two months after transplant was reportedly several hundred expanded graft clones.

Sequenced here: PBMCs, sampled before TCRalphabeta/CD19-depleted stem cell transplant. This rearrangement joins TRBV27 to TRBJ2-7; 13 bases fit TRBD2. This clonotype originated in a boy between 2 and 10 years old with acute lymphoblastic leukemia, due to receive a stem cell transplant. CDR3 in DNA: TGTGCCAGCAGTGCAACTAGCGGGGGGGCTTACGAGCAGTACTTC. As protein: CASSATSGGAYEQYF.